There are many counts of the clone carrying this TCR beta chain. The antigen is undetermined. The sample originates from a study of human T cells and chemical hapten exposure. Study context: Each week of the roughly 26-week study, patients had diphenylcyclopropenone applied to the scalp. Overall study findings and caveats: The number of TCRs above 1 in 1000 frequency did not change after DPC sensitization.

The CDR3 has 15 residues. Per germline, CDR1 KGHSH and CDR2 LQKENI. Trimming removed 6 bases at V and 2 bases at J, with 14 bases between. Specified time point: pre-sensitization, week 0. Treatment meaning: therapeutic diphenylcyclopropenone sensitization with weekly scalp DPC. Blood was drawn before each patch test was applied. Each CDR3 protein gets one entry after TCRdb re-called the RACE reads with MiXCR. The sample carries approximately 370,000 distinct CDR3 sequences, approximately 5% recorded once. The TCR sequence derives from a woman between 18 and 29 years old with alopecia areata. Some clones in this sample may be carry-over from other donors' samples. Sequencing was performed on whole blood, taken in connection with sensitization to the hapten diphenylcyclopropenone (DPC). This chain links TRBV18 with TRBJ1-3; D not resolved. CDR3 protein: CASSMDGGPGNTIYF. CDR3 bases: TGTGCCAGCTCTATGGACGGAGGACCTGGAAACACCATATATTTT.